This T cell receptor (beta chain) originates from a study of monozygotic twins with inflammatory bowel disease. General study findings and limits: The co-twins with IBD showed lower TCRbeta diversity (inverse Simpson) than their healthy siblings.

A remark on this clonotype: Its antigen is currently unknown.

Per donor there was one draw, yielding a blood sample of around 2.5 ml. From its re-call of the 5' RACE reads, TCRdb lists each CDR3 protein once, without DNA. The listing records approximately 200,000 distinct CDR3 sequences. Source material: blood. This receptor was identified in a human donor with ulcerative colitis or Crohn's disease, or a healthy co-twin of an affected twin (not recorded which).

The CDR3 region is CASSLGHGNTEAFF. The gene calls are TRBV5-4 and TRBJ1-1. There are 14 residues in the CDR3. The germline CDR1 and CDR2 sequences are SGHNT and YYREEE (reference sequence).